This T cell receptor (beta chain) was retrieved from a study of blood T cells in healthy people across ages. Study-wide results and caveats: The study lacked donor CMV status, which possibly confounded expanded clonotype changes. Calculation of diversity from one million T cells yielded estimates considered to be underestimates.

A second PCR of 7 to 11 cycles used a sample-barcoded 5' primer and a J-beta primer mix. Every cDNA was tagged by a template-switch adaptor with 12 random nucleotides. TCRdb redid the calling of the 5' RACE reads with MiXCR, one entry per CDR3 protein. This table holds about 2 million distinct CDR3 sequences, around half found once. This clonotype was picked up a small number of times. Its antigen is unidentified. The CDR3 runs 14 residues. V was pared by 2 bases and J by 4 bases, with 11 bases between. From germline, CDR1 is DFQATT and CDR2 SNEGSKA (reference sequence). Donors gave roughly 10 milliliters of peripheral blood apiece.

The chain uses TRBV20-1 and TRBJ1-4; possibly TRBD1 for D (5 bases). This TCR was sampled from a woman aged 40 to 55 in good health. Sequenced: blood. CDR3 protein: CSARSGPLNEKLFF. The CDR3 DNA reads TGCAGTGCTAGATCGGGACCACTTAATGAAAAACTGTTTTTT.